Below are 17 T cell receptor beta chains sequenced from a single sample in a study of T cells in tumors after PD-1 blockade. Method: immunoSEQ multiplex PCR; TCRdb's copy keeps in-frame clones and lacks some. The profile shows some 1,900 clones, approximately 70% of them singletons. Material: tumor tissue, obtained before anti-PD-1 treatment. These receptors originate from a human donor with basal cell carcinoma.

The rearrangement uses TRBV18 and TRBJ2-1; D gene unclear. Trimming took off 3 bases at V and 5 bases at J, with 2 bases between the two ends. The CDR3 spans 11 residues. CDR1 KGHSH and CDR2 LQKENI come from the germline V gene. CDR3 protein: CASSPDNEQFF. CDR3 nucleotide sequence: TGTGCCAGCTCACCTGACAATGAGCAGTTCTTC.

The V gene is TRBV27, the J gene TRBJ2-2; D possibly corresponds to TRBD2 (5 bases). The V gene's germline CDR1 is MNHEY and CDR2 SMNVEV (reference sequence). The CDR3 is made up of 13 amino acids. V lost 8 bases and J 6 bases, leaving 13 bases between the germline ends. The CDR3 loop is CASGRTVPGELFF. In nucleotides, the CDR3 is TGTGCCAGCGGTCGGACTGTCCCCGGGGAGCTGTTTTTT.

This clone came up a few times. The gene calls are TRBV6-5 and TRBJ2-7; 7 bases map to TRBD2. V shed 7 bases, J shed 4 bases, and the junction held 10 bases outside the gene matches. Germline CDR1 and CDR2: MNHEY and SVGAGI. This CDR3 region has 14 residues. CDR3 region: CASIPGGTLYEQYF. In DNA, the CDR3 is TGTGCCAGCATCCCCGGGGGGACGCTTTACGAGCAGTACTTC.

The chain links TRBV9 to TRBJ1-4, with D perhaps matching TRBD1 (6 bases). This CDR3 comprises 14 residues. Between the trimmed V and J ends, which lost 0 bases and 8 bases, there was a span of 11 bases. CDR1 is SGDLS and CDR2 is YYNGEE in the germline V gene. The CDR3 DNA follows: TGTGCCAGCAGCGTAGAAGGGGGGGAGGAAAAACTGTTTTTT. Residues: CASSVEGGEEKLFF.

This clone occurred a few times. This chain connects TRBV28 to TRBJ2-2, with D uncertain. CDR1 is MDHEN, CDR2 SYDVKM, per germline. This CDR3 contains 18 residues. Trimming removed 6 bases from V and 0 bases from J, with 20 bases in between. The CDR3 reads CASSLLRQQFANTGELFF. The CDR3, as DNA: TGTGCCAGCAGCCTCCTACGTCAACAGTTCGCGAACACCGGGGAGCTGTTTTTT.

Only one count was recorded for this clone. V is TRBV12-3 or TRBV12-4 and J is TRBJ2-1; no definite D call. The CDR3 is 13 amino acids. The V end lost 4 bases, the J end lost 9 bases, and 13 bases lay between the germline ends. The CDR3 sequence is CASSSGPSSEQFF. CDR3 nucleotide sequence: TGTGCCAGCAGTTCGGGTCCAAGTAGTGAGCAGTTCTTC.

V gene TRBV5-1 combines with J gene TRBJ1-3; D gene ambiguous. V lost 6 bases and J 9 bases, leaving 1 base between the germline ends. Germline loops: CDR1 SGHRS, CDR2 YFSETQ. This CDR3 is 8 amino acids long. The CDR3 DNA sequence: TGCGCCAGCACCACCATATATTTT. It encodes CASTTIYF.

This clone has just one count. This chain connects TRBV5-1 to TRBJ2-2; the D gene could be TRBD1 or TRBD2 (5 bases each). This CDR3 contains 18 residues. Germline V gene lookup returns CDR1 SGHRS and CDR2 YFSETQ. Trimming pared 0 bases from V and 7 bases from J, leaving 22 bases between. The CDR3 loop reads CASSLGPSGTLRIGELFF. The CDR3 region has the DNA TGCGCCAGCAGCTTGGGTCCGTCGGGGACGTTGAGGATCGGGGAGCTGTTTTTT. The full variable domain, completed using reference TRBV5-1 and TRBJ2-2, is KAGVTQTPRYLIKTRGQQVTLSCSPISGHRSVSWYQQTPGQGLQFLFEYFSETQRNKGNFPGRFSGRQFSNSRSEMNVSTLELGDSALYLCASSLGPSGTLRIGELFFGEGSRLTVL.

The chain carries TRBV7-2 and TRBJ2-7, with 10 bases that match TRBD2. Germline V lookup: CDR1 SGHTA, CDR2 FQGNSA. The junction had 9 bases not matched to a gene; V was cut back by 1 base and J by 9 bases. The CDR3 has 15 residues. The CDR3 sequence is CASSLGGLAGERQYF. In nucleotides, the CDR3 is TGTGCCAGCAGCTTAGGCGGGCTAGCGGGAGAGAGGCAGTACTTC.

CDR3 nucleotide sequence: TGTGCCAGCAGTGAAGAGGGGACGGCCGGGGCGACCCAGTACTTC. Translation: CASSEEGTAGATQYF. This chain joins TRBV2 and TRBJ2-5; TRBD1 or TRBD2 may be the D gene (5 bases each). The CDR3 loop spans 15 amino acids. The V end lost 1 base, the J end lost 7 bases, and 16 bases lay between the germline ends. Germline CDR1 SNHLY, CDR2 FYNNEI. The full variable domain, rest sourced from reference TRBV2 and TRBJ2-5, is EPEVTQTPSHQVTQMGQEVILRCVPISNHLYFYWYRQILGQKVEFLVSFYNNEISEKSEIFDDQFSVERPDGSNFTLKIRSTKLEDSAMYFCASSEEGTAGATQYFGPGTRLLVL.

The CDR3 DNA sequence: TGTGCCAGCAGTGAGACAGGGGGAGGCACTGAAGCTTTCTTT. Amino acids: CASSETGGGTEAFF. This chain connects TRBV6-1 to TRBJ1-1; TRBD1 matches 9 bases. Germline loops: CDR1 MNHNS, CDR2 SASEGT. Trimming cost V 3 bases and J 4 bases; bases outside gene matches: 3. The CDR3 runs to 14 residues.

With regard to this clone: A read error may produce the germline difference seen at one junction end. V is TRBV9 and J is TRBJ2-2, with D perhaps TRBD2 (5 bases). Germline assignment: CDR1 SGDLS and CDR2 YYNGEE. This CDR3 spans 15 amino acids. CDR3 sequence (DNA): TGTGCCATCGATAACCCCTTACCCGGGTGCCGGGGAGCTGTTTTT. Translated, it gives CAIDNPLPGCRGAVF.

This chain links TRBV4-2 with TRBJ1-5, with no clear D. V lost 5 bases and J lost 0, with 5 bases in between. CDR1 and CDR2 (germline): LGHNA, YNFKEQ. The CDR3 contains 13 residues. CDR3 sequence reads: CASSDGSNQPQHF. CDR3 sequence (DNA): TGTGCCAGCAGCGACGGTAGCAATCAGCCCCAGCATTTT.

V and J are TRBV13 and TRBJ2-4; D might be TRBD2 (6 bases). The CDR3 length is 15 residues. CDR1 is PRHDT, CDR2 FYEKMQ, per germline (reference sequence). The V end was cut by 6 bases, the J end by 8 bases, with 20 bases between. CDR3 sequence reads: CASSPSGDGYDIQYF. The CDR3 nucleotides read TGTGCCAGCAGTCCCTCGGGAGACGGGTATGACATTCAGTACTTC.

This CDR3 is CASRRYSNQPQHF. In DNA, the CDR3 is TGCGCCAGCAGGCGATATAGCAATCAGCCCCAGCATTTT. This chain uses TRBV10-1 with TRBJ1-5; D is unclear. This CDR3 comprises 13 residues. V was pared by 6 bases and J by 0 bases, with 6 bases between. Germline CDR1 and CDR2: WNHNN and SYGVQD (reference sequence).

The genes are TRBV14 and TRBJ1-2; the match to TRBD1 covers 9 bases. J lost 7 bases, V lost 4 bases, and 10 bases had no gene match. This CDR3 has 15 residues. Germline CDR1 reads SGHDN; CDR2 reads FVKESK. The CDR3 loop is CASSRQGVHFGGYTF. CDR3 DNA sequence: TGTGCCAGCAGCCGACAGGGGGTGCACTTCGGTGGCTACACCTTC.

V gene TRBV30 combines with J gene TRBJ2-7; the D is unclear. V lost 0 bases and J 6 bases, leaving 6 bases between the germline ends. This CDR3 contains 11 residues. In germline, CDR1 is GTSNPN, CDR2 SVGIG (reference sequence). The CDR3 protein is CAWSVRGEQYF. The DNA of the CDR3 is TGTGCCTGGAGTGTACGAGGCGAGCAGTACTTC.